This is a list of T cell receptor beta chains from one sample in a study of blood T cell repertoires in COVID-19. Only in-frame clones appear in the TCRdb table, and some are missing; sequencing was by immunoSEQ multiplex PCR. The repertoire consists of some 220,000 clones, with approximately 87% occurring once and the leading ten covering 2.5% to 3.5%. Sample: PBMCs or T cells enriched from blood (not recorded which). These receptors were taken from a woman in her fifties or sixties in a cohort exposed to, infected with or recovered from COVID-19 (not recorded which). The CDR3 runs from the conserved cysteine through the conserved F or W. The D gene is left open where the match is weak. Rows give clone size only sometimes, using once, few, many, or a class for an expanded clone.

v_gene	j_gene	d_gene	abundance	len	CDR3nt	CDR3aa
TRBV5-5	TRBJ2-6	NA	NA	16	TGTGCCAGCAGCTTGCCAGTAAACTCTGGGGCCAACGTCCTGACTTTC	CASSLPVNSGANVLTF
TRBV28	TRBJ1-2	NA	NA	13	TGTGCCAGCAGTTTAAGGGGGAACTATGGCTACACCTTC	CASSLRGNYGYTF
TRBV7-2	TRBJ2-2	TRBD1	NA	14	TGTGCCAGCAGCCGGGACAGGGGGCCCGGGGAGCTGTTTTTT	CASSRDRGPGELFF
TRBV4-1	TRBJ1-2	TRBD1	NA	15	TGCGCCAGCAGCCAAGTTCATACAGGGGAATATGGCTACACCTTC	CASSQVHTGEYGYTF
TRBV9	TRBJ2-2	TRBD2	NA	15	TGTGCCAGACGTCGGGAGGGGGGAAACACCGGGGAGCTGTTTTTT	CARRREGGNTGELFF
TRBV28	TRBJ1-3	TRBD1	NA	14	TGTGCCAGCAGGATCCAGGGGGCTGGAAACACCATATATTTT	CASRIQGAGNTIYF
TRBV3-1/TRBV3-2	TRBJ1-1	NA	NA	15	TGTGCCAGCAGCTCACACAGGGCCCTGGGCACTGAAGCTTTCTTT	CASSSHRALGTEAFF
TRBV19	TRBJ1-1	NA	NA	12	TGTGCCAGTAGTTATGTGAACACTGAAGCTTTCTTT	CASSYVNTEAFF
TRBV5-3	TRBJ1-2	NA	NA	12	TGTGCCAGAAGCCCACGGGGATTTGGCTACACCTTC	CARSPRGFGYTF
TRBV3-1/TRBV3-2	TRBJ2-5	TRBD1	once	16	TGTGCCAGCAGCCAAGCAGGACAGGGGTCTATGGAGACCCAGTACTTC	CASSQAGQGSMETQYF
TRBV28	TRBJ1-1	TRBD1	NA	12	TGTGCCAGCTTAGCAGGGGGGAGAGGAGCTTTCTTT	CASLAGGRGAFF
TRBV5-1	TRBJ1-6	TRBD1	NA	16	TGCGCCAGCAGCTTGTTCGGTGGGACAGATAATTCACCCCTCCACTTT	CASSLFGGTDNSPLHF
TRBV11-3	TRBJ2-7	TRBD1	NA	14	TGTGCCAGCAGCCAAGGGACAGGGGGCCACGAGCAGTACTTC	CASSQGTGGHEQYF
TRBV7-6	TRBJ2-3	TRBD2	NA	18	TGTGCCAGCAGCCGAATACCAGCGGCGCGGGGGGTTATAGATACGCAGTATTTT	CASSRIPAARGVIDTQYF
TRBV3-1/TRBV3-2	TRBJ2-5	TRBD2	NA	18	TGTGCCAGCAGCCAAACCCCCGGTGCTAGCGGGGCCGCCGGGACCCAGTACTTC	CASSQTPGASGAAGTQYF
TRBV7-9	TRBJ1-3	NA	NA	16	TGTGCCAGCAGTTCGACACAAGACAGCTCTGGAAACACCATATATTTT	CASSSTQDSSGNTIYF
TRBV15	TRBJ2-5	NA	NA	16	TGTGCCACCAGCAGAGACCCCCCGGACATCGCCGGCACCCAGTACTTC	CATSRDPPDIAGTQYF
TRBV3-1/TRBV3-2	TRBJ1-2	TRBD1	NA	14	TGTGCCAGCAGCCATGGGGACAGTGATTATGGCTACACCTTC	CASSHGDSDYGYTF
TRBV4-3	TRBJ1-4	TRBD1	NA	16	TGCGCCAGCAGCCAAGATTTTACGACAGGGGTTGAAAAACTGTTTTTT	CASSQDFTTGVEKLFF
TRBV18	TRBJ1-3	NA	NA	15	TGTGCCAGCTCACCACTCAGGGCCGCTGGAAACACCATATATTTT	CASSPLRAAGNTIYF
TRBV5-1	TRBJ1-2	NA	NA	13	TGCGCCAGCAGCTTGGTTCTTAACTATGGCTACACCTTC	CASSLVLNYGYTF
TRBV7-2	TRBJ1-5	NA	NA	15	TGTGCCAGCAGCTTAGTCGGGGGTAGCAATCAGCCCCAGCATTTT	CASSLVGGSNQPQHF
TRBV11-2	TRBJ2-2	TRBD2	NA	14	TGTGCCAGCAGCTGGGACTACAACACCGGGGAGCTGTTTTTT	CASSWDYNTGELFF
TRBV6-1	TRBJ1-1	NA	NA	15	TGTGCCAGCAGTGAGTTGACAGCGTTGAACACTGAAGCTTTCTTT	CASSELTALNTEAFF
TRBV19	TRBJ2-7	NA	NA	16	TGTGCCAGTAGTGAGACCGCGGCGTTCCCTCACTACGAGCAGTACTTC	CASSETAAFPHYEQYF
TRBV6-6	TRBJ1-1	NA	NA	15	TGTGCCAGCAGTCGCCACGAAACAGGCGGTACTGAAGCTTTCTTT	CASSRHETGGTEAFF
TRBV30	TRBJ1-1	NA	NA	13	TGTGCCTGGAGCTCGGACAGAATCATGCGAGCTTTCTTT	CAWSSDRIMRAFF
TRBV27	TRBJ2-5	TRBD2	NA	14	TGTGCCAGCAGTTTAGCGGGGGGGCGAGAGACCCAGTACTTC	CASSLAGGRETQYF
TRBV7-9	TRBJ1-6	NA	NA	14	TGTGCCAGCAGCCGGACAGACTCATATTCACCCCTCCACTTT	CASSRTDSYSPLHF
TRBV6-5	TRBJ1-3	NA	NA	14	TGTGCCAGCAGAACCGACTTCTCCGGAAACACCATATATTTT	CASRTDFSGNTIYF
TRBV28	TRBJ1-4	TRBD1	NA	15	TGTGCCAGCAGATCAGGACAGGGGGGAGGTGAAAAACTGTTTTTT	CASRSGQGGGEKLFF